This passage covers 14 T cell receptor beta chains from one sample sequenced in a study of brain metastases from non-small cell lung cancer. Sequenced by immunoSEQ multiplex PCR; TCRdb stores in-frame clones only, minus some. The sample carries more than 1,500 clones, under 90% recorded once. The sequencing sample was made of primary lung tumor tissue. These receptors were collected from a donor aged 40 or over with non-small cell lung cancer.

The CDR3 DNA reads as TGTGCCAGCAGTCCCCTGAACTACGAGCAGTACTTC. Translating it yields CASSPLNYEQYF. The chain joins TRBV2 to TRBJ2-7; D is undetermined. V gave up 5 bases and J gave up 3 bases, with 8 bases separating them. The CDR3 contains 12 residues. Germline CDR1 SNHLY, CDR2 FYNNEI.

J is TRBJ2-3 and V is TRBV9; 7 bases line up with TRBD1. The junction had 4 bases not matched to a gene; V was cut back by 4 bases and J by 2 bases. Germline-derived CDR1 and CDR2 are SGDLS and YYNGEE. There are 14 residues in the CDR3. CDR3 bases: TGTGCCAGCAGCATACAGGGGACCACAGATACGCAGTATTTT. It translates to CASSIQGTTDTQYF.

The V gene is TRBV7-8, the J gene TRBJ1-1; 8 bases are a match to TRBD1. The junction had 5 bases not matched to a gene; V was cut back by 5 bases and J by 3 bases. The CDR3 is 14 amino acids. Germline V CDR1 and CDR2: SGHVS, FQNEAQ. The CDR3 sequence is CASSDQTGDTEAFF. As DNA, the CDR3 is TGTGCCAGCAGCGACCAGACAGGGGACACTGAAGCTTTCTTT.

The chain couples TRBV18 to TRBJ2-7; D possibly corresponds to TRBD1 (7 bases). V shed 6 bases and J shed 0 bases, with 21 bases lying between them. This CDR3 has 17 residues. CDR1 and CDR2 (germline): KGHSH, LQKENI. CDR3 protein: CASSPLLGRGVSYEQYF. The DNA for the CDR3 is TGTGCCAGCTCCCCGCTTCTAGGCAGGGGGGTCTCCTACGAGCAGTACTTC.

The chain carries TRBV7-9 and TRBJ1-1; TRBD1 matches 9 bases. The CDR3 contains 14 residues. Germline-derived CDR1 and CDR2 are SEHNR and FQNEAQ (reference sequence). V lost 5 bases and J lost 3; bases outside the gene matches: 4. CDR3 in DNA: TGTGCCAGCAGCCTGGGACAGGGCCACACTGAAGCTTTCTTT. This encodes CASSLGQGHTEAFF.

The rearrangement uses TRBV7-2 and TRBJ2-3; TRBD2 aligns across 11 bases. This CDR3 contains 16 residues. Per germline, CDR1 SGHTA and CDR2 FQGNSA. The junction had 9 bases not matched to a gene; V was cut back by 0 bases and J by 10 bases. The CDR3 bases are TGTGCCAGCAGCTTAGCGGCTAGCGGGGGGTTACTGGCGCAGTATTTT. This translates into CASSLAASGGLLAQYF.

The gene calls are TRBV4-3 and TRBJ2-5, with 7 bases fitting TRBD1. The CDR3 runs to 13 residues. Germline V gives CDR1 LGHNA, CDR2 YSLEER. Trimming removed 4 bases from V and 2 bases from J; junction bases left unmatched: 1. CDR3 in amino acids: CASSPGQQETQYF. DNA for the CDR3: TGCGCCAGCAGCCCGGGACAGCAAGAGACCCAGTACTTC.

CDR3 DNA sequence: TGTGCCAGCAGTTACTCCGAGGGCGTCGGGAACACCATATATTTT. Encoded protein: CASSYSEGVGNTIYF. The chain joins TRBV6-5 to TRBJ1-3; D not resolved. Trimming took off 0 bases at V and 7 bases at J, with 13 bases between the two ends. The CDR3 consists of 15 residues. The germline V gene has CDR1 MNHEY and CDR2 SVGAGI.

The gene calls are TRBV7-6 and TRBJ2-7, with a tentative D call TRBD1 (6 bases). CDR1 and CDR2 (germline): SGHVS, FNYEAQ. V dropped 5 bases and J dropped 1 base, with 12 bases sitting between them. This CDR3 has 14 residues. CDR3 amino acids: CASSQADRSYEQYF. The CDR3 nucleotides are TGTGCCAGCAGCCAAGCAGACAGGTCCTACGAGCAGTACTTC.

The chain carries TRBV6-5 and TRBJ1-2, with D perhaps matching TRBD1 (6 bases). The CDR3 runs to 12 residues. Trimming stripped 10 bases from V and 3 bases from J, with 12 bases between. Germline V gene data show CDR1 as MNHEY and CDR2 as SVGAGI. The CDR3 nucleotides read TGTGCCACCGCCGGGGGCGACTATGGCTACACCTTC. Residues: CATAGGDYGYTF.

The gene calls are TRBV9 and TRBJ1-1, with unresolved D. Germline V CDR1 and CDR2: SGDLS, YYNGEE. The CDR3 spans 13 residues. V was clipped by 0 bases and J by 2 bases, with 5 bases between them. CDR3 region: CASSVAPNTEAFF. The CDR3 DNA reads as TGTGCCAGCAGCGTAGCCCCAAACACTGAAGCTTTCTTT.

V and J are TRBV27 and TRBJ1-5; 9 positions agree with TRBD1. Germline assignment: CDR1 MNHEY and CDR2 SMNVEV (reference sequence). V dropped 8 bases and J dropped 11; count of bases not matched to a gene: 13. The CDR3 contains 14 residues. CDR3 sequence (DNA): TGTGCCAGCCGACAGGGGGGCGCAAGGCGGGCCCAGCATTTT. It yields the protein CASRQGGARRAQHF.

This sequence joins TRBV27 and TRBJ2-5; D uncertain. CDR1 MNHEY and CDR2 SMNVEV come from the germline V gene (reference sequence). The CDR3 is 14 residues long. V gave up 2 bases and J gave up 1 base, with 8 bases separating them. The chain's CDR3 is CASSLMLGQETQYF. CDR3 DNA: TGTGCCAGCAGTTTAATGCTGGGCCAAGAGACCCAGTACTTC.

This chain uses TRBV28 with TRBJ2-1; 7 bases agree with TRBD2. The CDR3 has 16 residues. The V segment lost 6 bases and the J segment 2 bases; nucleotides outside the gene matches: 10. CDR1 is MDHEN, CDR2 SYDVKM, per germline. In DNA, the CDR3 is TGTGCCAGCAGACTTCGGGACTATACGCCCTACAATGAGCAGTTCTTC. Its protein product is CASRLRDYTPYNEQFF. Using reference TRBV28 and TRBJ2-1 for the parts outside the CDR3, the full variable domain is DVKVTQSSRYLVKRTGEKVFLECVQDMDHENMFWYRQDPGLGLRLIYFSYDVKMKEKGDIPEGYSVSREKKERFSLILESASTNQTSMYLCASRLRDYTPYNEQFFGPGTRLTVL.